The entry below describes one T cell receptor beta chain. Its specificity is not known. The data were taken from a study of CD8 T cells in ankylosing spondylitis. Whole-study findings and limits: Roughly eight highly homologous variants formed a TCR beta motif that appeared characteristic of ankylosing spondylitis blood. As reported, disease-linked clones showed significant enrichment in matched ankylosing spondylitis synovial fluid.

The CDR3 contains 16 residues. The V gene lost 5 bases and the J gene lost 2 bases, with 18 bases spanning the gap. Germline V lookup: CDR1 SGHRS, CDR2 YFSETQ. As the method for making TCR beta libraries, quantitative 5'-RACE with molecular barcodes was used. Each CDR3 protein gets one entry after TCRdb re-called the 5' RACE reads with MiXCR. The sample shows about 510,000 distinct CDR3 sequences, roughly 5% of them seen only once. This sequence joins TRBV5-1 and TRBJ2-3; TRBD1 is a possible D gene (5 bases). The clonotype was recovered from a male donor with ankylosing spondylitis. The specimen sequenced was blood, either unsorted or a sorted T cell fraction (not recorded which). CDR3 DNA: TGCGCCAGCAGTTTGCAGGGTATCCCACACACAGATACGCAGTATTTT. It translates to CASSLQGIPHTDTQYF.